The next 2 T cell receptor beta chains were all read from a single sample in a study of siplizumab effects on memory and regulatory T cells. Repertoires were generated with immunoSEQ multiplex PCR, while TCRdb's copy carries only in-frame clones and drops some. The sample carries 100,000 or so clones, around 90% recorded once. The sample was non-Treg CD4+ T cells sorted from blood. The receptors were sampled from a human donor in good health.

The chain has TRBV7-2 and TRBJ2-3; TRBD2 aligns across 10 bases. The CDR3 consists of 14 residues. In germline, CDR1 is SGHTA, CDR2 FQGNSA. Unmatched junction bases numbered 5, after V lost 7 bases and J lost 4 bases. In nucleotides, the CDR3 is TGTGCCAGCAAGGGACTAGCGTCACCAGATACGCAGTATTTT. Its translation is CASKGLASPDTQYF.

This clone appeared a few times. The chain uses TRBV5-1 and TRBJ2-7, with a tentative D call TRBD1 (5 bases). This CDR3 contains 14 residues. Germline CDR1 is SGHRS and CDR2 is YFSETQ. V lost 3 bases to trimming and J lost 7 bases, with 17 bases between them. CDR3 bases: TGCGCCAGCAGCTCCCTTCAGGGCGTGGGAGAGCAGTACTTC. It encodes CASSSLQGVGEQYF.